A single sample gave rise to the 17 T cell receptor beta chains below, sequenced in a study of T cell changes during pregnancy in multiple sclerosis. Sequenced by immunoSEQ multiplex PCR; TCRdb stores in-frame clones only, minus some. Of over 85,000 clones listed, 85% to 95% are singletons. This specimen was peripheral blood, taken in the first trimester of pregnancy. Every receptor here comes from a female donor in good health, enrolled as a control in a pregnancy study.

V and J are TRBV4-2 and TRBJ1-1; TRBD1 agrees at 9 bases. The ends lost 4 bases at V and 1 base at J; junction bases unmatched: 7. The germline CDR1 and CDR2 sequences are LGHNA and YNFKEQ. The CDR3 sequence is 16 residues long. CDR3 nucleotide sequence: TGTGCCAGCAGCCTTAAACCGGGACAGGGGAACACTGAAGCTTTCTTT. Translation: CASSLKPGQGNTEAFF.

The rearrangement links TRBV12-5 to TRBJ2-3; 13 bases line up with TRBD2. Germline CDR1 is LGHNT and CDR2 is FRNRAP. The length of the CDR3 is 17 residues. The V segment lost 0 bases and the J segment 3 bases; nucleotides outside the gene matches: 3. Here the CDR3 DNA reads TGTGCTAGTGGTTTGGTAAGGACTAGCGGGGGTACAGATACGCAGTATTTT. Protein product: CASGLVRTSGGTDTQYF.

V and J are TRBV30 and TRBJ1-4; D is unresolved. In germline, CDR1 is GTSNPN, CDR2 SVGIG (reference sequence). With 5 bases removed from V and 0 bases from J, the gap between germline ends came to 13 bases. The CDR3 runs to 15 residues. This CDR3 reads CAWSEGQATNEKLFF. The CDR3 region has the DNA TGTGCCTGGTCTGAGGGCCAAGCAACTAATGAAAAACTGTTTTTT.

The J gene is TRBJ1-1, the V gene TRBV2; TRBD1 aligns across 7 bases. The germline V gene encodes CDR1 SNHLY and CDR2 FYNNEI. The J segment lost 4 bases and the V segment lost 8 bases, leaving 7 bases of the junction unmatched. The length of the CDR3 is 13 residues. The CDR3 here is CASPGTAGTEAFF. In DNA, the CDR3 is TGTGCCAGCCCCGGGACAGCGGGCACTGAAGCTTTCTTT.

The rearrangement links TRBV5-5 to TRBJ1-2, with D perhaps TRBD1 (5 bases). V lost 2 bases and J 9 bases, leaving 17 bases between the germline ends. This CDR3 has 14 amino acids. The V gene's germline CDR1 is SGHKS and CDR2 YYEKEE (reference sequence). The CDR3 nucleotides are TGTGCCAGCAGCTTAGTCGGGGGAGAAAGTAGCTACACCTTC. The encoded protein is CASSLVGGESSYTF.

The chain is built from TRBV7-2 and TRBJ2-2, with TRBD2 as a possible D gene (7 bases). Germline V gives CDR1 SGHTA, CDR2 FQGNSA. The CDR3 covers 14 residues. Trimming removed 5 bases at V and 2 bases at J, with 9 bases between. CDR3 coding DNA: TGTGCCAGCAGCCGGGGGGCTAACACCGGGGAGCTGTTTTTT. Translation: CASSRGANTGELFF.

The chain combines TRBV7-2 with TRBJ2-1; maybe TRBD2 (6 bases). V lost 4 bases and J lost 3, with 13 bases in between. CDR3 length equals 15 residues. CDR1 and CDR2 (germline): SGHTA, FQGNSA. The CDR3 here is CASSSPSENYNEQFF. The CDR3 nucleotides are TGTGCCAGCAGCTCACCTAGCGAGAACTACAATGAGCAGTTCTTC.

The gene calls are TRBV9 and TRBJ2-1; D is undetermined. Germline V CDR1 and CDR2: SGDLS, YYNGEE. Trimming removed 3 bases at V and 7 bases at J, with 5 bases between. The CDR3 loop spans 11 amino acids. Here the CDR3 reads CASSDGNEQFF. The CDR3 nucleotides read TGTGCCAGCAGCGACGGGAATGAGCAGTTCTTC.

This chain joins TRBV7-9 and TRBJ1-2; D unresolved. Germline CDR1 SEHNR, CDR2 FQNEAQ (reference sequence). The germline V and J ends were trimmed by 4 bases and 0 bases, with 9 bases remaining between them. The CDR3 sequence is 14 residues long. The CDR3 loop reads CASSSARANYGYTF. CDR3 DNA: TGTGCCAGCAGCTCAGCTCGGGCTAACTATGGCTACACCTTC.

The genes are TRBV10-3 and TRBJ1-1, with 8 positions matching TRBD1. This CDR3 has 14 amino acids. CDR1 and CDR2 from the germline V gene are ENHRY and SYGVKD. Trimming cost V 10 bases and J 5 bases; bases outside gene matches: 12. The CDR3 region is CATGQGGGKTEAFF. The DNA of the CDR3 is TGTGCCACCGGACAGGGTGGGGGAAAAACTGAAGCTTTCTTT.

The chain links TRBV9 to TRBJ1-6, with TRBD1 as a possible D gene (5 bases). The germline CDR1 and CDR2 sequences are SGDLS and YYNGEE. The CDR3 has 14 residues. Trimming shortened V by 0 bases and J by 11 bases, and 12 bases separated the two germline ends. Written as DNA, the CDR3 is TGTGCCAGCAGCGTAGAAGGGGATTCTGCACCCCTCCACTTT. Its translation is CASSVEGDSAPLHF.

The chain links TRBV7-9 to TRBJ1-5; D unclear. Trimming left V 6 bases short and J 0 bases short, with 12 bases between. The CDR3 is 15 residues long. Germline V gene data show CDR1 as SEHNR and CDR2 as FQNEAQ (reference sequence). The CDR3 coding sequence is TGTGCCAGCAGGGATGGGAGGTATAGCAATCAGCCCCAGCATTTT. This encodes CASRDGRYSNQPQHF. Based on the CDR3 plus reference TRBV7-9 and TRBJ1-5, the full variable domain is DTGVSQNPRHKITKRGQNVTFRCDPISEHNRLYWYRQTLGQGPEFLTYFQNEAQLEKSRLLSDRFSAERPKGSFSTLEIQRTEQGDSAMYLCASRDGRYSNQPQHFGDGTRLSIL.

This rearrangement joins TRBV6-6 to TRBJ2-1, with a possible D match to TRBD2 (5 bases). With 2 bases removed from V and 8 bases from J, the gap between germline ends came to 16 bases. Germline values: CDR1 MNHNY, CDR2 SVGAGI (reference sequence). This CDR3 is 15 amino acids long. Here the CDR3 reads CASSYGSGIGDEQFF. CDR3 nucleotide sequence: TGTGCCAGCAGTTACGGGTCGGGGATTGGGGATGAGCAGTTCTTC.

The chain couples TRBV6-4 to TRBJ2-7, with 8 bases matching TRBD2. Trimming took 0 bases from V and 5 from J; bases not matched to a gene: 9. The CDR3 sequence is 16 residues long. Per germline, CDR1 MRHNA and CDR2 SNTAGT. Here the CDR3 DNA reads TGTGCCAGCAGTGACTCGAATCAGTTTAGCGGGGACGAGCAGTACTTC. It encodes CASSDSNQFSGDEQYF.

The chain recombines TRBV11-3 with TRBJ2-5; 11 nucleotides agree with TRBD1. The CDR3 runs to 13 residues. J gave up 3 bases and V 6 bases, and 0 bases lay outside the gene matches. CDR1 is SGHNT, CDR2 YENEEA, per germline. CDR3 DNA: TGTGCCAGCAGGGGACAGGGGGAAGAGACCCAGTACTTC. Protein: CASRGQGEETQYF.

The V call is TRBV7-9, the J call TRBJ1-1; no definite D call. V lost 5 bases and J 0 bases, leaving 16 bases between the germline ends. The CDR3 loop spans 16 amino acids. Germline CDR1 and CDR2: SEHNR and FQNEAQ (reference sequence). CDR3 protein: CASSPAPVTMNTEAFF. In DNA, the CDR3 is TGTGCCAGCAGCCCCGCTCCGGTCACGATGAACACTGAAGCTTTCTTT.

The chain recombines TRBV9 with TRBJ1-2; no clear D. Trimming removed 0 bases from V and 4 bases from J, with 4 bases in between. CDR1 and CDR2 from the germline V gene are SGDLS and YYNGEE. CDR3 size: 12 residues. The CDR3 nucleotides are TGTGCCAGCAGCGTAGCCCGCTATGGCTACACCTTC. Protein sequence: CASSVARYGYTF.